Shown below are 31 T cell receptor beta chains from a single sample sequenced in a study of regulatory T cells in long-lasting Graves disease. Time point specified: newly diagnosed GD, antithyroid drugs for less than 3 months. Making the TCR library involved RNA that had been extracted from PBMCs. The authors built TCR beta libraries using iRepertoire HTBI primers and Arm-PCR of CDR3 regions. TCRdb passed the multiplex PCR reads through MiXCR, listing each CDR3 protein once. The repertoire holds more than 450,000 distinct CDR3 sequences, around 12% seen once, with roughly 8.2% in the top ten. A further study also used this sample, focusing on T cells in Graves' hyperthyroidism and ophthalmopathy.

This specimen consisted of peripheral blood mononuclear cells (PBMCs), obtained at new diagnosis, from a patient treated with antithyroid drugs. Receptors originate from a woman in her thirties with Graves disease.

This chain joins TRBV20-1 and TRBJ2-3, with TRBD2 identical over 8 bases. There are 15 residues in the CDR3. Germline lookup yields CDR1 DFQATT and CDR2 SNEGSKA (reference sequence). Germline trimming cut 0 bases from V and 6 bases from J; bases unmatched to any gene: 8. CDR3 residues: CSAREGVAGMDTQYF. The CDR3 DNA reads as TGCAGTGCTAGAGAGGGGGTAGCGGGGATGGATACGCAGTATTTT.

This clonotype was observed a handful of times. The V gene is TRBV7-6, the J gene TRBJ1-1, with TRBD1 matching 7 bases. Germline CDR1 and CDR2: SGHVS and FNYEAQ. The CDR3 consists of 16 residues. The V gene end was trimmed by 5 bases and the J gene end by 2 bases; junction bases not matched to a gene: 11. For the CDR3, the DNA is TGTGCCAGCAGCCCCGGGGAGGGGGCGATTAACACTGAAGCTTTCTTT. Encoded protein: CASSPGEGAINTEAFF. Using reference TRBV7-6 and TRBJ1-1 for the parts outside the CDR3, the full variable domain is GAGVSQSPRYKVTKRGQDVALRCDPISGHVSLYWYRQALGQGPEFLTYFNYEAQQDKSGLPNDRFSAERPEGSISTLTIQRTEQRDSAMYRCASSPGEGAINTEAFFGQGTRLTVV.

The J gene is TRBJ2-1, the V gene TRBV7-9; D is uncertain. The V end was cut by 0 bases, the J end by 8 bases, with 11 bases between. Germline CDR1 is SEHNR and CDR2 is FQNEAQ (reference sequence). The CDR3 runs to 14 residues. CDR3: CASSLAAAVHEQFF. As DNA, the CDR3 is TGTGCCAGCAGCTTAGCGGCGGCGGTCCATGAGCAGTTCTTC.

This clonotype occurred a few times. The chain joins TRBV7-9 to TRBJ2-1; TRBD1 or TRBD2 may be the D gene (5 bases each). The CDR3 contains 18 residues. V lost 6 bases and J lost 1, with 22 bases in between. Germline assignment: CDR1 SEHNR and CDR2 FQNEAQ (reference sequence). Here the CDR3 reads CASRPGPLHRDSYNEQFF. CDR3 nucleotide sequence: TGTGCCAGCAGACCGGGACCCTTACACCGCGATTCCTACAATGAGCAGTTCTTC.

CDR3 in amino acids: CASSYLRNYEQYF. The DNA of the CDR3 is TGTGCCAGCAGTTATTTGCGGAATTACGAGCAGTACTTC. J is TRBJ2-7 and V is TRBV6-9; no clear D gene. V was trimmed by 1 base and J by 4 bases, leaving 8 bases between them. Germline V gene sequence: CDR1 MNHGY, CDR2 SVAAGI. CDR3 length: 13 amino acids.

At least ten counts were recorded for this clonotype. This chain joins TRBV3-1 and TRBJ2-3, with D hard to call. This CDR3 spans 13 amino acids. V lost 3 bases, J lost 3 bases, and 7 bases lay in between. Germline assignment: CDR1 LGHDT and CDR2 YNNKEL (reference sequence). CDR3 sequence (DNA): TGTGCCAGCAGCCACTTGGCAACAGATACGCAGTATTTT. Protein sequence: CASSHLATDTQYF.

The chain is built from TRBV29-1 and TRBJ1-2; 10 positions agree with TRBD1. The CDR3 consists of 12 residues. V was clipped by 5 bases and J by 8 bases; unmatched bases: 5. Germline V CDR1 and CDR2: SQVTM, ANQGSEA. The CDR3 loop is CSVRQGAVGYTF. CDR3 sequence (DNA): TGCAGCGTTCGACAGGGGGCTGTAGGCTACACCTTC.

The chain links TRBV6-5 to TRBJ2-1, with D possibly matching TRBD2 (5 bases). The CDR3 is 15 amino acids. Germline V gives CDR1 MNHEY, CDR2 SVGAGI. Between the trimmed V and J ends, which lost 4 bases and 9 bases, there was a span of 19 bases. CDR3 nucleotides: TGTGCCAGCAGTTTTACCCCGGGGATTACCAGTGAGCAGTTCTTC. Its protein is CASSFTPGITSEQFF.

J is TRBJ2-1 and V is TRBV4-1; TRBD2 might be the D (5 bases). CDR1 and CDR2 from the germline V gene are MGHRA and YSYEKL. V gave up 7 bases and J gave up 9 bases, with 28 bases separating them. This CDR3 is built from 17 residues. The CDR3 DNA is TGCGCCAGCACATCCTACCGTGACCCAACCCCGCGGGCTGAGCAGTTCTTC. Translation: CASTSYRDPTPRAEQFF.

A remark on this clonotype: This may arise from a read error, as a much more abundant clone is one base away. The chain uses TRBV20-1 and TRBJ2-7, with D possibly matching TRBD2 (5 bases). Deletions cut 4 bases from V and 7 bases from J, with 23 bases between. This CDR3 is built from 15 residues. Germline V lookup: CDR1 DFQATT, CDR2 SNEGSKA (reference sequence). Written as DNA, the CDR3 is TGCAGTGCTATGGGAGTGCGGGTCCTGAACAATGAGCAGTACTTC. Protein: CSAMGVRVLNNEQYF.

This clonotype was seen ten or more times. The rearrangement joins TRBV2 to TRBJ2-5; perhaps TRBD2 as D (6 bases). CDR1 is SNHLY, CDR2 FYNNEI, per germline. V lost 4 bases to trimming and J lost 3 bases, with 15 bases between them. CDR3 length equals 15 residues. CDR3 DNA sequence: TGTGCCAGCAGTGTGGGCGGGATCCCAGAAGAGACCCAGTACTTC. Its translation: CASSVGGIPEETQYF.

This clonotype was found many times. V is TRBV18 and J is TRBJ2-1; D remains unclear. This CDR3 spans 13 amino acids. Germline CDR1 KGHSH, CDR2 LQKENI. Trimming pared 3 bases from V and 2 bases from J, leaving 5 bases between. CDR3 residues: CASSPEPYNEQFF. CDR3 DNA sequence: TGTGCCAGCTCACCGGAACCCTACAATGAGCAGTTCTTC.

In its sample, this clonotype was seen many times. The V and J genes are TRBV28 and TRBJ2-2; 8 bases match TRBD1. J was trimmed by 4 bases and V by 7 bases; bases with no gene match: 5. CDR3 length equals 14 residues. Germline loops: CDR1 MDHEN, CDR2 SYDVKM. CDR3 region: CASTWTGSTGELFF. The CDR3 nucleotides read TGTGCCAGCACTTGGACAGGGAGCACCGGGGAGCTGTTTTTT.

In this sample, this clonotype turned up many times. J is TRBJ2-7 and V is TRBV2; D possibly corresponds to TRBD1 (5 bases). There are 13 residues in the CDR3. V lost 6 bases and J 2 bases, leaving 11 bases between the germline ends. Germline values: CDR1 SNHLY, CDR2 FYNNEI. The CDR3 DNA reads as TGTGCCAGCAGAGTTGGACAACCCTACGAGCAGTACTTC. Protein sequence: CASRVGQPYEQYF.

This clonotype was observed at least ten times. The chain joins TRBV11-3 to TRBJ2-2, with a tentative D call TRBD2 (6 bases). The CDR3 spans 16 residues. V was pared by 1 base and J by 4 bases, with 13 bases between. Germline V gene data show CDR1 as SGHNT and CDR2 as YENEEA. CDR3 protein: CASSLVTGAVTGELFF. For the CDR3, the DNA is TGTGCCAGCAGCTTAGTCACGGGAGCTGTCACCGGGGAGCTGTTTTTT.

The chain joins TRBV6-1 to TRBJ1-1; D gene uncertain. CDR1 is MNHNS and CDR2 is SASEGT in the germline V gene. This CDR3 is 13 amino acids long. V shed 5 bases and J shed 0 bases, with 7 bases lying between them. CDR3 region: CASSPVVNTEAFF. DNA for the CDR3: TGTGCCAGCAGTCCTGTGGTGAACACTGAAGCTTTCTTT.

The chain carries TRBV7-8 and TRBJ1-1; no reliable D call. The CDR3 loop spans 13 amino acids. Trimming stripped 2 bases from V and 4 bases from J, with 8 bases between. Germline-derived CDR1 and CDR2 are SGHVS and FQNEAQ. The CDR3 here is CASSLIPGTEAFF. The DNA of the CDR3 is TGTGCCAGCAGCTTAATACCGGGCACTGAAGCTTTCTTT.

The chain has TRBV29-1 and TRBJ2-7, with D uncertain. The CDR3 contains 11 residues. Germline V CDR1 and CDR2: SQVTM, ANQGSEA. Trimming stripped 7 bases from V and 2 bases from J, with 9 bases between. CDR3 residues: CSARNPYEQYF. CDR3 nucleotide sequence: TGCAGCGCCCGTAACCCCTACGAGCAGTACTTC.

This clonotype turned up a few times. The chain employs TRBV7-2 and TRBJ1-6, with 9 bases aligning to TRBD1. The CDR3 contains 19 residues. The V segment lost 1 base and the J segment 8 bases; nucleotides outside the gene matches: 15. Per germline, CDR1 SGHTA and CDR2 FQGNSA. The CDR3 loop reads CASSLGGRWTGEGDSPLHF. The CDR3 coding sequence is TGTGCCAGCAGCTTAGGGGGTCGTTGGACAGGGGAAGGGGATTCACCCCTCCACTTT.

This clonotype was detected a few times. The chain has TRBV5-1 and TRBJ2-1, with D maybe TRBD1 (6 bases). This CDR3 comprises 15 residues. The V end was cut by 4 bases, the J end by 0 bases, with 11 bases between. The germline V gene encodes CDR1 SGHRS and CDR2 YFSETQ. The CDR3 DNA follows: TGCGCCAGCAGCCGGGACACGGGCTCCTACAATGAGCAGTTCTTC. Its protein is CASSRDTGSYNEQFF. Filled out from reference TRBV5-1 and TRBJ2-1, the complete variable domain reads KAGVTQTPRYLIKTRGQQVTLSCSPISGHRSVSWYQQTPGQGLQFLFEYFSETQRNKGNFPGRFSGRQFSNSRSEMNVSTLELGDSALYLCASSRDTGSYNEQFFGPGTRLTVL.

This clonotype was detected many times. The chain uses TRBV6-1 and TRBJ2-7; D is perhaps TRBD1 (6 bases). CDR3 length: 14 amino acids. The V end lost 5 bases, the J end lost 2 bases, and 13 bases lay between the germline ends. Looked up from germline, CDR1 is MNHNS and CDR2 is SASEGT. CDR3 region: CASSRTGIPYEQYF. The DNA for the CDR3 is TGTGCCAGCAGTAGAACAGGGATTCCCTACGAGCAGTACTTC.

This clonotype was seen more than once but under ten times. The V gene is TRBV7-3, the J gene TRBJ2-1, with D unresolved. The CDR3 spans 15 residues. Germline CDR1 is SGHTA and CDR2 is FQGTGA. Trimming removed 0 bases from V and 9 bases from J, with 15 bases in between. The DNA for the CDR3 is TGTGCCAGCAGCTTAACGTTCGGACCGGGTGTTGAGCAGTTCTTC. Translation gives CASSLTFGPGVEQFF.

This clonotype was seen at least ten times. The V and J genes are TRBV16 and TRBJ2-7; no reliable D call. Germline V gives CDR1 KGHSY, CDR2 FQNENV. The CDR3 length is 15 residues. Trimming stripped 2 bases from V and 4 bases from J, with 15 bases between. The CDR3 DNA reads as TGTGCCAGCAGCCAAACCCGTGCTAATACATACGAGCAGTACTTC. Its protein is CASSQTRANTYEQYF. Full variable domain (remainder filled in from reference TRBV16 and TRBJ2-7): GEEVAQTPKHLVRGEGQKAKLYCAPIKGHSYVFWYQQVLKNEFKFLISFQNENVFDETGMPKERFSAKCLPNSPCSLEIQATKLEDSAVYFCASSQTRANTYEQYFGPGTRLTVT.

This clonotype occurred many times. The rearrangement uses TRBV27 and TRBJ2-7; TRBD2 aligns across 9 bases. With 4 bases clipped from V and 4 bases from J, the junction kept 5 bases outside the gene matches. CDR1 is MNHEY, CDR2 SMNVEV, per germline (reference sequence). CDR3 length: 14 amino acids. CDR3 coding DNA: TGTGCCAGCAGTTGGGCGGGAGGGCGGTACGAGCAGTACTTC. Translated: CASSWAGGRYEQYF.

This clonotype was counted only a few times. The CDR3 loop is CASSPELAVTSDTQYF. In DNA form, the CDR3 reads TGTGCCAGCTCACCAGAACTAGCGGTTACATCAGATACGCAGTATTTT. The rearrangement joins TRBV18 to TRBJ2-3, with TRBD2 identical over 8 bases. J lost 4 bases, V lost 2 bases, and 8 bases had no gene match. CDR3 size: 16 residues. In germline, CDR1 is KGHSH, CDR2 LQKENI.

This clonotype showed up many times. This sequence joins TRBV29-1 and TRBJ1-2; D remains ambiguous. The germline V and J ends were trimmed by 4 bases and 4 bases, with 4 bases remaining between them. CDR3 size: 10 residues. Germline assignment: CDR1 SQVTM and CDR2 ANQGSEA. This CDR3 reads CSVAGYGYTF. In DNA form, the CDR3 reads TGCAGCGTTGCGGGCTATGGCTACACCTTC.

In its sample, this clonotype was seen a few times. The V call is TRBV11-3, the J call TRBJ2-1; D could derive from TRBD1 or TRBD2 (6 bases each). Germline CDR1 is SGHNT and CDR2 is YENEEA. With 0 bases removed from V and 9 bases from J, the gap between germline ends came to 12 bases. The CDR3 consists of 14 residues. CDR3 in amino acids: CASSLEGGSFEQFF. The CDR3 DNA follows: TGTGCCAGCAGCTTAGAGGGGGGCTCCTTTGAGCAGTTCTTC.

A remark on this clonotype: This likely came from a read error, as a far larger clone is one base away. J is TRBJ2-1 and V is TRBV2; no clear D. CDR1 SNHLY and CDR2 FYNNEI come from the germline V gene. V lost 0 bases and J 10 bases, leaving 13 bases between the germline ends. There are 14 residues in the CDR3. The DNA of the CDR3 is TGTGCCAGCAGTGAAGCATCAGGACGCTACGAGCAGTTCTTC. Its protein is CASSEASGRYEQFF.

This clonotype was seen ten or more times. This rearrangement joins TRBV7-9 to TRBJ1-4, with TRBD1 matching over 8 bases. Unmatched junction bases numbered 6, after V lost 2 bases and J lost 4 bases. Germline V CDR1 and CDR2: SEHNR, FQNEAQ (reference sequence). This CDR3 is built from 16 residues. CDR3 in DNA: TGTGCCAGCAGCTTACTAGGACAGGGTGATAATGAAAAACTGTTTTTT. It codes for CASSLLGQGDNEKLFF.

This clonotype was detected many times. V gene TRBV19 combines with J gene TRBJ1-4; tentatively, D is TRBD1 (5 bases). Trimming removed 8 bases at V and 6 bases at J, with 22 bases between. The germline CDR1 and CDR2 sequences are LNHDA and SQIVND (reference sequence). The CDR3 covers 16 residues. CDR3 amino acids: CASLPPTGTGDEKLFF. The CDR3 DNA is TGTGCCAGTCTGCCCCCAACCGGGACGGGGGATGAAAAACTGTTTTTT.

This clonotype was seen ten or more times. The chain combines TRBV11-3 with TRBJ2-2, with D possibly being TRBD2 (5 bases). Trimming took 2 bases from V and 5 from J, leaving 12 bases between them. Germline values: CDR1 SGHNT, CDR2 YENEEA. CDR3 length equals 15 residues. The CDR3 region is CASSLRGWETGELFF. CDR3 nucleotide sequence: TGTGCCAGCAGCTTAAGAGGGTGGGAGACCGGGGAGCTGTTTTTT.